Presented here are 24 T cell receptor beta chains from one specimen sequenced in a study of graft-versus-host responses after intestinal transplantation. Libraries were prepared by immunoSEQ multiplex PCR; TCRdb keeps only in-frame clonotypes and omits some of them. This sample has about 90,000 clones, with around 93% found just once. For these TCRs, the target antigens are not known. The sequences come from unstimulated CD8+ T cells sorted from spleen or lymph node cells, collected before transplant. The receptors were gathered from a human donor who was the organ donor for an intestinal transplant.

V usage is TRBV19 and J usage is TRBJ2-5, with unresolved D. CDR1 LNHDA and CDR2 SQIVND come from the germline V gene (reference sequence). V was clipped by 4 bases and J by 1 base, with 19 bases between them. The CDR3 totals 17 residues. The CDR3 reads CASSSPGISVAQETQYF. The CDR3 DNA reads TGTGCCAGTAGTAGCCCAGGAATCTCGGTGGCCCAAGAGACCCAGTACTTC.

This chain joins TRBV6-4 and TRBJ1-1; D gene unclear. V lost 5 bases and J lost 3, with 13 bases in between. Per the germline V gene, CDR1 is MRHNA and CDR2 is SNTAGT. The CDR3 runs 14 residues. CDR3 amino acids: CASSQRPRDTEAFF. CDR3 nucleotide sequence: TGTGCCAGCAGTCAGCGGCCGCGGGACACTGAAGCTTTCTTT.

This chain uses TRBV5-1 with TRBJ2-1, with D perhaps TRBD2 (5 bases). The CDR3 consists of 16 residues. CDR1 is SGHRS, CDR2 YFSETQ, per germline. With 0 bases removed from V and 3 bases from J, the gap between germline ends came to 13 bases. The CDR3 region is CASSLGGRGSYNEQFF. The CDR3 nucleotides read TGCGCCAGCAGCTTGGGAGGTCGGGGTAGCTACAATGAGCAGTTCTTC.

The V gene is TRBV11-2, the J gene TRBJ2-7; TRBD2 matches at 13 bases. Per germline, CDR1 SGHAT and CDR2 FQNNGV. Trimming cost V 5 bases and J 5 bases; bases outside gene matches: 3. The CDR3 covers 14 residues. The CDR3 spells CASSNGLAGDEQYF. For the CDR3, the DNA is TGTGCCAGCAGCAACGGACTAGCGGGAGACGAGCAGTACTTC. Full variable domain (outside the CDR3, taken from reference TRBV11-2 and TRBJ2-7): EAGVAQSPRYKIIEKRQSVAFWCNPISGHATLYWYQQILGQGPKLLIQFQNNGVVDDSQLPKDRFSAERLKGVDSTLKIQPAKLEDSAVYLCASSNGLAGDEQYFGPGTRLTVT.

The V and J genes are TRBV5-4 and TRBJ2-3, with a possible D match to TRBD2 (5 bases). Between the trimmed V and J ends, which lost 5 bases and 1 base, there was a span of 23 bases. The CDR3 consists of 18 residues. Germline-derived CDR1 and CDR2 are SGHNT and YYREEE (reference sequence). The CDR3 loop reads CASSPLGVAGGGTDTQYF. The CDR3 DNA is TGTGCCAGCAGTCCCTTGGGAGTAGCCGGCGGCGGCACAGATACGCAGTATTTT.

As regards this clone: Relative to the germline gene, one junction end is altered; a read error may explain this. The chain recombines TRBV4-3 with TRBJ1-4; the match to TRBD1 covers 7 bases. This CDR3 has 13 amino acids. Germline loops: CDR1 LGHNA, CDR2 YSLEER. CDR3 in amino acids: CASSHHVQGRLLF. DNA for the CDR3: TGCGCCAGCAGCCATCACGTACAGGGGAGGCTCCTTTTT.

This clone was seen just once. This rearrangement joins TRBV5-6 to TRBJ1-2, with 9 positions matching TRBD1. The germline CDR1 and CDR2 sequences are SGHDT and YYEEEE. The CDR3 totals 16 residues. V shed 3 bases and J 4 bases; nucleotides not matched to a gene: 10. The CDR3 coding sequence is TGTGCCAGCAGCTGGGGGCACAGGGGGCTCCCCTATGGCTACACCTTC. It encodes CASSWGHRGLPYGYTF.

CDR3 sequence reads: CASRAGAEITEAFF. The CDR3 nucleotides read TGTGCCAGTAGGGCAGGGGCGGAGATCACTGAAGCTTTCTTT. The chain recombines TRBV19 with TRBJ1-1; weak D call: TRBD1 (6 bases). This CDR3 is 14 amino acids long. Germline CDR1 LNHDA, CDR2 SQIVND (reference sequence). Deletions cut 6 bases from V and 4 bases from J, with 15 bases between.

V is TRBV2 and J is TRBJ2-1; D perhaps matches TRBD2 (5 bases). This CDR3 spans 12 amino acids. The germline V and J ends were trimmed by 6 bases and 8 bases, with 11 bases remaining between them. The germline CDR1 and CDR2 sequences are SNHLY and FYNNEI. CDR3: CASSLSVHEQFF. CDR3 nucleotides: TGTGCCAGCAGCCTTAGCGTGCATGAGCAGTTCTTC.

The CDR3 loop is CATSKLGLAGFEQYF. The CDR3 coding sequence is TGTGCCACCAGCAAGTTGGGACTAGCGGGATTTGAGCAGTACTTC. This chain connects TRBV15 to TRBJ2-7; TRBD2 aligns across 13 bases. J lost 7 bases, V lost 4 bases, and 7 bases had no gene match. The CDR3 extends over 15 amino acids. Germline assignment: CDR1 LNHNV and CDR2 YYDKDF (reference sequence). The entire variable domain, with the rest obtained from reference TRBV15 and TRBJ2-7, is as follows: DAMVIQNPRYQVTQFGKPVTLSCSQTLNHNVMYWYQQKSSQAPKLLFHYYDKDFNNEADTPDNFQSRRPNTSFCFLDIRSPGLGDTAMYLCATSKLGLAGFEQYFGPGTRLTVT.

The chain couples TRBV9 to TRBJ1-6; unclear D gene. V was cut by 4 bases and J by 9 bases, with 11 bases left in between. The CDR3 consists of 13 residues. Germline lookup yields CDR1 SGDLS and CDR2 YYNGEE. The CDR3 here is CASSPDPGSPLHF. The CDR3 region has the DNA TGTGCCAGCAGCCCTGATCCGGGTTCACCCCTCCACTTT.

V gene TRBV6-5 combines with J gene TRBJ2-7; 7 bases align to TRBD1. Germline V gene sequence: CDR1 MNHEY, CDR2 SVGAGI. This CDR3 spans 14 amino acids. The V gene end was trimmed by 0 bases and the J gene end by 3 bases; junction bases not matched to a gene: 2. CDR3 amino acids: CASSYSTGYYEQYF. In DNA, the CDR3 is TGTGCCAGCAGTTACTCGACAGGGTACTACGAGCAGTACTTC.

This chain links TRBV7-9 with TRBJ1-4; the match to TRBD1 covers 9 bases. Germline assignment: CDR1 SEHNR and CDR2 FQNEAQ (reference sequence). V was pared by 10 bases and J by 8 bases, with 14 bases of the junction left unmatched. CDR3 length: 15 amino acids. Here the CDR3 DNA reads TGTGCCACCTCTCAAACCGGGACAGGGAGCGAAAAACTGTTTTTT. Protein: CATSQTGTGSEKLFF.

The chain combines TRBV5-5 with TRBJ2-1, with 10 bases identical to TRBD1. CDR3 length: 14 amino acids. Germline lookup yields CDR1 SGHKS and CDR2 YYEKEE (reference sequence). V lost 4 bases and J lost 7; bases outside the gene matches: 5. The CDR3 protein is CASSARTGGNEQFF. CDR3 nucleotides: TGTGCCAGCAGCGCCCGGACAGGGGGGAATGAGCAGTTCTTC.

The V call is TRBV7-9, the J call TRBJ1-3; D unclear. The V and J ends lost 4 bases and 0 bases respectively, with 13 bases between them. From germline, CDR1 is SEHNR and CDR2 FQNEAQ (reference sequence). The CDR3 has 16 amino acids. CDR3 amino acids: CASSSPQVPSGNTIYF. The CDR3 DNA reads TGTGCCAGCAGCTCCCCTCAGGTGCCCTCTGGAAACACCATATATTTT.

The V gene is TRBV5-5, the J gene TRBJ1-4; perhaps TRBD1 as D (5 bases). The CDR3 has 14 amino acids. The V gene lost 4 bases and the J gene lost 6 bases, with 13 bases spanning the gap. Germline CDR1 SGHKS, CDR2 YYEKEE (reference sequence). The CDR3 spells CASSADIDHEKLFF. The CDR3 DNA reads as TGTGCCAGCAGCGCGGACATAGACCATGAAAAACTGTTTTTT. Combining the CDR3 with reference TRBV5-5 and TRBJ1-4 gives the whole variable domain DAGVTQSPTHLIKTRGQQVTLRCSPISGHKSVSWYQQVLGQGPQFIFQYYEKEERGRGNFPDRFSARQFPNYSSELNVNALLLGDSALYLCASSADIDHEKLFFGSGTQLSVL.

The J gene is TRBJ2-6, the V gene TRBV4-2; TRBD2 might be the D (5 bases). There are 16 residues in the CDR3. CDR1 and CDR2 (germline): LGHNA, YNFKEQ. Deletions cut 0 bases from V and 4 bases from J, with 10 bases between. This CDR3 reads CASSQDPGGGANVLTF. The CDR3 bases are TGTGCCAGCAGCCAAGACCCTGGAGGCGGGGCCAACGTCCTGACTTTC.

The rearrangement joins TRBV9 to TRBJ1-5, with TRBD1 matching over 10 bases. V lost 2 bases and J lost 4; bases outside the gene matches: 9. The CDR3 loop spans 17 amino acids. Germline lookup yields CDR1 SGDLS and CDR2 YYNGEE. For the CDR3, the DNA is TGTGCCAGCAGCGTCAAGGACCCGGGACAGGGGAATCAGCCCCAGCATTTT. This translates into CASSVKDPGQGNQPQHF.

The chain combines TRBV28 with TRBJ2-7, with 12 bases lining up with TRBD2. Losses at the gene ends were 5 bases for V and 3 bases for J; bases not matched to a gene: 2. This CDR3 has 14 amino acids. Germline CDR1 reads MDHEN; CDR2 reads SYDVKM. In DNA, the CDR3 is TGTGCCAGCAGTCCACTAGCGGGAGGCTACGAGCAGTACTTC. It is translated as CASSPLAGGYEQYF.

The chain employs TRBV28 and TRBJ1-1, with D unclear. V lost 3 bases and J 0 bases, leaving 8 bases between the germline ends. The CDR3 runs 14 residues. The V gene's germline CDR1 is MDHEN and CDR2 SYDVKM. DNA for the CDR3: TGTGCCAGCAGTTTCTCACTTATGAACACTGAAGCTTTCTTT. Translating it yields CASSFSLMNTEAFF.

The chain recombines TRBV7-9 with TRBJ2-2, with 7 bases that match TRBD2. After removal of 5 bases from V and 2 bases from J, the junction contained 2 bases not matched to a gene. Germline V lookup: CDR1 SEHNR, CDR2 FQNEAQ (reference sequence). The CDR3 loop spans 14 amino acids. Here the CDR3 reads CASSGDYNTGELFF. The CDR3 DNA follows: TGTGCCAGCAGCGGGGACTACAACACCGGGGAGCTGTTTTTT.

The chain recombines TRBV6-5 with TRBJ2-2; a weak D match, TRBD1 (5 bases). With 2 bases removed from V and 7 bases from J, the gap between germline ends came to 11 bases. The CDR3 extends over 14 amino acids. Per germline, CDR1 MNHEY and CDR2 SVGAGI. CDR3 amino acids: CASSYGQGVGELFF. CDR3 in DNA: TGTGCCAGCAGTTACGGGCAGGGTGTCGGGGAGCTGTTTTTT.

The rearrangement joins TRBV27 to TRBJ2-7; D is unclear. This CDR3 spans 15 amino acids. The germline CDR1 and CDR2 sequences are MNHEY and SMNVEV (reference sequence). V shed 3 bases and J shed 6 bases, with 18 bases lying between them. CDR3 loop: CASSFRFEVPLEQYF. In nucleotides, the CDR3 is TGTGCCAGCAGTTTTCGATTCGAGGTCCCCCTCGAGCAGTACTTC.

This chain joins TRBV6-5 and TRBJ2-1; D call uncertain. V was cut by 5 bases and J by 10 bases, with 15 bases left in between. Germline CDR1 reads MNHEY; CDR2 reads SVGAGI. The CDR3 runs to 13 residues. CDR3 nucleotide sequence: TGTGCCAGCAGTCCTCTTGGAGTATGGGAGCAGTTCTTC. This encodes CASSPLGVWEQFF.